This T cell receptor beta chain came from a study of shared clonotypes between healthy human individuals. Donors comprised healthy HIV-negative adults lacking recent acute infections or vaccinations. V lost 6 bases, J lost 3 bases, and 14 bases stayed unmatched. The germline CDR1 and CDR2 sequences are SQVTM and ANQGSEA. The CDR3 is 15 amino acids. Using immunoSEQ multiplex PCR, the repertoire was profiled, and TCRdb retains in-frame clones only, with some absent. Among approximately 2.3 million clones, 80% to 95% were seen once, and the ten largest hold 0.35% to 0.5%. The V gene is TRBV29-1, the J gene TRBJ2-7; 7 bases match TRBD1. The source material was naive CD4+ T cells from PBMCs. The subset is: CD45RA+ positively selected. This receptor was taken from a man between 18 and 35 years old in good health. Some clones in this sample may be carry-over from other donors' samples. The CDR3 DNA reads TGCAGCGTAACTATGGGGGTGACAGGGAACTACGAGCAGTACTTC. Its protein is CSVTMGVTGNYEQYF.